This TCR beta chain appears in the sequencing data of a study of monozygotic twins with cystic fibrosis. Profiled with immunoSEQ multiplex PCR; TCRdb holds only in-frame clones, not every one. In the table there are about 32,000 clones, around 90% of which are singletons. Study findings and constraints: Median Simpson clonality of approximately 0.01 suggested naive T cells predominated.

CDR1 is MDHEN, CDR2 SYDVKM, per germline. V dropped 5 bases and J dropped 8; count of bases not matched to a gene: 8. This CDR3 is built from 14 residues. Note on this clone: The antigen is unknown.

The source is a girl aged 2 to 10 with cystic fibrosis. The specimen sequenced was blood. This rearrangement joins TRBV28 to TRBJ2-4, with 8 bases matching TRBD2. This chain's CDR3 is CASSILAAQDIQYF. In nucleotides, the CDR3 is TGTGCCAGCAGTATACTAGCGGCCCAGGACATTCAGTACTTC.